The 3 T cell receptor beta chains in this list originate from one sample, sequenced in a study of blood T cell repertoires in COVID-19 (dated by TCRdb to 2020 to 2022). Library preparation employed the immunoSEQ multiplex PCR assay. TCRdb stores this immuneACCESS table with in-frame sequences only. Part of the clones is absent; in the studies checked, under half of the shortfall reflects unresolved V genes, and no reason is known for the rest. The sample has 150,000 to 250,000 clones on record, roughly 94% of them singletons. The ten largest clones take up 0.6% to 0.8% of the sample. Sequenced input: peripheral blood. These receptors all come from a man younger than 40 with COVID-19, enrolled during active disease.

The chain employs TRBV12-3 or TRBV12-4 and TRBJ2-1; D may be TRBD1 (6 bases). Trimming cost V 6 bases and J 4 bases, with 10 bases left between them. The CDR3 totals 13 residues. CDR3 bases: TGTGCCAGCAGGACAGGTTCGTACAATGAGCAGTTCTTC. This gives the protein CASRTGSYNEQFF.

This rearrangement joins TRBV5-1 to TRBJ1-3; 11 bases are a match to TRBD1. CDR1 is SGHRS and CDR2 is YFSETQ in the germline V gene. V dropped 4 bases and J dropped 7; count of bases not matched to a gene: 10. This CDR3 is built from 16 residues. CDR3 region: CASSLGQGATGNTIYF. The CDR3 DNA reads TGCGCCAGCAGCCTAGGACAGGGGGCGACGGGGAACACCATATATTTT. Filled out from reference TRBV5-1 and TRBJ1-3, the complete variable domain reads KAGVTQTPRYLIKTRGQQVTLSCSPISGHRSVSWYQQTPGQGLQFLFEYFSETQRNKGNFPGRFSGRQFSNSRSEMNVSTLELGDSALYLCASSLGQGATGNTIYFGEGSWLTVV.

The chain joins TRBV2 to TRBJ1-5; a weak D match, TRBD1 (6 bases). Germline V gene lookup returns CDR1 SNHLY and CDR2 FYNNEI. The V end lost 6 bases, the J end lost 5 bases, and 14 bases lay between the germline ends. The CDR3 totals 14 residues. This chain's CDR3 is CASSLRDTDQPQHF. The CDR3 nucleotides read TGTGCCAGCAGCCTCCGGGACACCGATCAGCCCCAGCATTTT.